These T cell receptor beta chains were read from a single sample in a study of blood T cell repertoires in COVID-19. The repertoire was sequenced with immunoSEQ multiplex PCR; TCRdb's copy has only in-frame clones and lacks some. The sample shows 68,000 or so clones, 88% of them seen only once. Sequencing was done on a sample of peripheral blood. These receptor sequences come from a woman aged 65 to 85 with acute or convalescent COVID-19. CDR3s leave out the opening cysteine and the closing phenylalanine or tryptophan. Each record gives: J gene, D gene, V gene, CDR3 protein. The D gene is left open where the match is weak.

TRBJ2-3 TRBD2 TRBV24-1 ATSRGGADTQY
TRBJ1-6 TRBD1 TRBV2 ASSETPDRGKSPLH
TRBJ2-7 TRBD1 TRBV29-1 SVTGESYEQY
TRBJ2-3 - TRBV7-2 ASSPEAGTTDTQY
TRBJ1-1 - TRBV6-5 ASSYQAEAF
TRBJ1-4 - TRBV7-9 ASSPGGPFEKLF
TRBJ2-5 TRBD2 TRBV30 AWSVGGGVQETQY
TRBJ2-7 - TRBV6-5 ASSYSPGETYEQY
TRBJ1-6 - TRBV4-1 ASSQTRTPGSPLH
TRBJ1-5 - TRBV7-9 ASSVLEQPQH
TRBJ1-5 TRBD1 TRBV19 ASSIAGGGQPQH
TRBJ2-5 - TRBV25-1 ASSEYSGRETQY
TRBJ2-7 - TRBV18 ASSPPGRRGEQY
TRBJ2-7 TRBD1 TRBV5-4 ASSHKRDRRTEQY
TRBJ1-6 TRBD1 TRBV6-2/TRBV6-3 ASSRTGINNSPLH
TRBJ1-3 - TRBV28 AGSKRFSGNTIY
TRBJ2-1 - TRBV27 ASGGGEQF
TRBJ1-1 - TRBV30 AWNIEGGRATEAF
TRBJ2-2 TRBD1 TRBV7-2 ASSPRQGQTGELF
TRBJ2-1 TRBD2 TRBV9 ASSDSGDSYNEQF
TRBJ1-2 - TRBV10-3 AISESTGNYGYT
TRBJ1-1 - TRBV5-1 ASSLGRQGTEAF
TRBJ1-2 TRBD1 TRBV5-1 ASSLDGQARYGYT
TRBJ1-1 TRBD1 TRBV4-1 ASSPLGQGDTEAF
TRBJ2-2 TRBD1 TRBV5-1 ASSFWVQGATGELF
TRBJ1-5 TRBD1 TRBV19 ASNDRADQPQH
TRBJ1-4 - TRBV28 ATHGGINEKLF
TRBJ1-1 - TRBV12-3/TRBV12-4 ASSKQGFGEAF
TRBJ2-7 TRBD2 TRBV3-1/TRBV3-2 ASSLLAGVSYEQY
TRBJ1-6 - TRBV3-1/TRBV3-2 ASSQLGQNNSPLH
TRBJ2-7 TRBD2 TRBV7-8 ASSLERPAGGLYEQY
TRBJ1-1 - TRBV5-4 ASSLIGQGGPWTEAF
TRBJ1-2 - TRBV2 ASSENTGWRYGYT
TRBJ1-5 - TRBV28 ASSLLTVMSGNQPQH
TRBJ1-6 - TRBV6-5 ATQGSSYNSPLH
TRBJ1-6 TRBD1 TRBV19 ASTEGQGSSPLH
TRBJ2-2 TRBD1 TRBV25-1 ASSPTGTGELF
TRBJ1-2 TRBD1 TRBV5-5 ASSESGTGSGAL
TRBJ2-1 - TRBV19 ASSIAGGRAYNEQF
TRBJ2-7 TRBD1 TRBV10-1 ASSHRQGRSISDEQY
TRBJ1-2 - TRBV2 ASRRFLYGYT
TRBJ2-1 TRBD2 TRBV28 ASSPGLAGSSDPYNEQF
TRBJ1-1 - TRBV7-9 ASSLTVNTEAF
TRBJ2-1 - TRBV27 ASSWARETYNEQF
TRBJ2-7 TRBD1 TRBV28 ASSLSGTGLAWGQY
TRBJ1-1 - TRBV7-2 ASSLRGNTEAF
TRBJ2-7 - TRBV5-4 ASSGAGTTSYEQY
TRBJ1-1 TRBD1 TRBV5-1 ASSLRPRDSTEAF
TRBJ1-3 - TRBV24-1 ATSGPGTGGSGNTIY
TRBJ2-4 - TRBV4-2 ASSQNVRGENIQY
TRBJ1-5 TRBD1 TRBV5-5 ASSFGQGDQPQH
TRBJ2-7 - TRBV3-1/TRBV3-2 ASSQDLPYEQY
TRBJ1-1 TRBD1 TRBV28 ASSSGGQGAGTEAF
TRBJ1-2 - TRBV6-5 ASSYRGYGYT
TRBJ2-1 - TRBV3-1/TRBV3-2 ASSRDSSPYNEQF
TRBJ1-5 TRBD1 TRBV7-8 ASSPRTGANQPQH
TRBJ2-1 - TRBV4-1 ASSFYQSDEQF
TRBJ1-6 TRBD1 TRBV19 ASSVAWTGDSPLH
TRBJ1-2 - TRBV4-3 ASSQDRGGRYGYT
TRBJ2-2 TRBD1 TRBV2 ASRITTGGTGELF